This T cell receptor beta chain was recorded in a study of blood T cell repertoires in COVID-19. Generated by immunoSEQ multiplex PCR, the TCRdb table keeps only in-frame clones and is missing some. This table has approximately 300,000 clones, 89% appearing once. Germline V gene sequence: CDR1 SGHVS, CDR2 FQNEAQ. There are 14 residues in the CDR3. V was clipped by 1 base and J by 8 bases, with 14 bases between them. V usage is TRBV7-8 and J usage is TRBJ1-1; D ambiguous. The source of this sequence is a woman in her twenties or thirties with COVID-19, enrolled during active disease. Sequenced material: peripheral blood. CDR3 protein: CASSLGVGGGEAFF. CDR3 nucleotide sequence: TGTGCCAGCAGCTTAGGGGTGGGTGGCGGAGAAGCTTTCTTT.